The subject of this entry is one T cell receptor beta chain. J was trimmed by 2 bases and V by 4 bases; bases with no gene match: 2. Germline V gene data show CDR1 as MDHEN and CDR2 as SYDVKM. The CDR3 runs 15 residues. Produced via immunoSEQ multiplex PCR; TCRdb's table is partial and in-frame only. The table shows approximately 200,000 clones, with approximately 80% occurring only once. The data derive from a study of blood T cell repertoires in COVID-19. This TCR came from a woman older than 75 with COVID-19, enrolled during active disease. The specimen sequenced was peripheral blood. The chain couples TRBV28 to TRBJ1-2; 12 bases are a match to TRBD1. This CDR3 is CASSSGTGGNYGYTF. The CDR3 region has the DNA TGTGCCAGCAGTTCCGGGACAGGGGGCAACTATGGCTACACCTTC.